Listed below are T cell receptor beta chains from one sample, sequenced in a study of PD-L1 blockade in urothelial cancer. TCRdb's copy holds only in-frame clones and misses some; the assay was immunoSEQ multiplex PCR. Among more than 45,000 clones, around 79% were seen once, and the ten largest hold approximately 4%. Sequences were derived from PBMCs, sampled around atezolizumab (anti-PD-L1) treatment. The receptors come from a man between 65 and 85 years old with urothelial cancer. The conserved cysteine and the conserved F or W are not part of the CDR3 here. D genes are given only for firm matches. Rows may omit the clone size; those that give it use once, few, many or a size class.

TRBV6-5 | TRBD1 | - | ASSTPGQGQGAF
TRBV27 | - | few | ASSLSGTLPREQY
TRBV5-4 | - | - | ASSPRLGGTDTQY
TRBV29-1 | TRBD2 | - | SVDSSGSNEQF
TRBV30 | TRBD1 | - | AWYSPGQGVNYGYT
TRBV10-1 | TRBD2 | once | ASASGLAGGSYNEQF
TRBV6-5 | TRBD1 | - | ASSYSSQGAHQPQH
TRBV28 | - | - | ASSITGTGADTQY
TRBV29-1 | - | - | SVRRETEF
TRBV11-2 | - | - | ASSPEGYNQPQH
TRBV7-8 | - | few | ASSQGQSYAF
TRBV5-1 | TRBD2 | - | ASSSLSGSFETQY
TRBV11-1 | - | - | ASSLDRDYGYT
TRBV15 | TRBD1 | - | ATSPDRGSYTEAF
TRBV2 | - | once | ASSRQVSYEQY
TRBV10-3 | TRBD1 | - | AIRDRGVDEQY
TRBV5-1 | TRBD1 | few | ASRPEGAHGYT
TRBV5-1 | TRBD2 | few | ASSWTSGSGANVLT
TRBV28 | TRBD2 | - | ASSRGTSGYEQY
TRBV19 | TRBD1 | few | ASSIAPGQGYGYT
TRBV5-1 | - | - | ASSPVAEAGIGRF
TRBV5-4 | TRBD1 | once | ASSSGQGTNTEAF
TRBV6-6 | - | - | ASMTRRSTDTQY
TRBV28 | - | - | ASSFSLRGNGYT
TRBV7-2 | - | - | ASSLALTGDTEAF
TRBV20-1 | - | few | SATGAGGYT
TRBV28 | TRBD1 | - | ASSFGRGTNYGYT
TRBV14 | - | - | ASSPADMNTEAF
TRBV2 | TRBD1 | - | ASEPSGTGLYEQY
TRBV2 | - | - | ASSDTFLSGANVLT
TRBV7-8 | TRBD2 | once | ASTPIVAGGPTGELF
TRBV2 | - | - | ASIGGYDTDTQY
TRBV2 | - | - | ASNQGTEKLF
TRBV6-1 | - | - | ASTPGRVSTDTQY
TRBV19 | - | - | ASSIVRKSSGNTIY
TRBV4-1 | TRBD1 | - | ASRQGAFDNQPQH
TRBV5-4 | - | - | ASSLSLAKNIQY
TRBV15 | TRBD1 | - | ATSRDKGQGYEQY
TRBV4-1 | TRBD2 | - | ASSLTPGLASTGELF
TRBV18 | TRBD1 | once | ASSRRGQGDYGYT
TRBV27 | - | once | ASSPDRTHSGYT
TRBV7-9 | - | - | ASSPIEDRSSTDTQY
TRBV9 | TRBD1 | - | ASSPRQGPYNEQF
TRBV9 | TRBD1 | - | ASSAGQGARYEQY